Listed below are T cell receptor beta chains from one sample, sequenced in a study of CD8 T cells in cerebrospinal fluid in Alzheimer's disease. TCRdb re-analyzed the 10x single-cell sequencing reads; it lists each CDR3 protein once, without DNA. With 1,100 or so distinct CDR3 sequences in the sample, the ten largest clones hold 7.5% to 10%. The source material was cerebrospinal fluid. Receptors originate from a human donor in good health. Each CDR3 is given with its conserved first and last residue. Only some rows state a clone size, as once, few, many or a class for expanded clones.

CDR3aa: CASSLLNTEAFF; v_gene: TRBV5-4; j_gene: TRBJ1-1; abundance: medium-sized
CDR3aa: CSVVKQIQETQYF; v_gene: TRBV29-1; j_gene: TRBJ2-5; abundance: medium-sized
CDR3aa: CASSQDPRETYEQYF; v_gene: TRBV3-1; j_gene: TRBJ2-7; abundance: medium-sized
CDR3aa: CASTNQETQYF; v_gene: TRBV5-1; j_gene: TRBJ2-5; abundance: large
CDR3aa: CSVDSPSGYEQYF; v_gene: TRBV29-1; j_gene: TRBJ2-7; abundance: medium-sized
CDR3aa: CASSYQFGASYNEQFF; v_gene: TRBV6-5; j_gene: TRBJ2-1; abundance: medium-sized
CDR3aa: CASSLLGVRSSGNTIYF; v_gene: TRBV7-2; j_gene: TRBJ1-3; abundance: medium-sized
CDR3aa: CASSYSGVGDTEAFF; v_gene: TRBV6-6; j_gene: TRBJ1-1; abundance: medium-sized
CDR3aa: CAWSVGVAGNTIYF; v_gene: TRBV30; j_gene: TRBJ1-3; abundance: large
CDR3aa: CASSPRLQTEKLFF; v_gene: TRBV11-2; j_gene: TRBJ1-4; abundance: medium-sized
CDR3aa: CASSPHRGNTEAFF; v_gene: TRBV27; j_gene: TRBJ1-1; abundance: medium-sized
CDR3aa: CAGKRDLNTEAFF; v_gene: TRBV5-5; j_gene: TRBJ1-1; abundance: medium-sized
CDR3aa: CASTGFGGAYEQYF; v_gene: TRBV6-1; j_gene: TRBJ2-7; abundance: medium-sized
CDR3aa: CASSPMMEPGNGYTF; v_gene: TRBV6-5; j_gene: TRBJ1-2; abundance: medium-sized
CDR3aa: CASSYGSRGNGANVLTF; v_gene: TRBV6-2/TRBV6-3; j_gene: TRBJ2-6; abundance: medium-sized
CDR3aa: CASSLAGAGGYNEQFF; v_gene: TRBV5-1; j_gene: TRBJ2-1; abundance: medium-sized
CDR3aa: CASSPLKNSPLHF; v_gene: TRBV18; j_gene: TRBJ1-6; abundance: large
CDR3aa: CASSQEESRRQGAFF; v_gene: TRBV4-1; j_gene: TRBJ1-1; abundance: large
CDR3aa: CASGGPQHQPQHF; v_gene: TRBV6-5; j_gene: TRBJ1-5; abundance: NA
CDR3aa: CASSHPQQRSNYEQYF; v_gene: TRBV4-2; j_gene: TRBJ2-7; abundance: medium-sized
CDR3aa: CASSFGLAYEQYF; v_gene: TRBV7-8; j_gene: TRBJ2-7; abundance: medium-sized
CDR3aa: CASSLGTGDGYTF; v_gene: TRBV11-2; j_gene: TRBJ1-2; abundance: medium-sized
CDR3aa: CASSQGLAGTGELFF; v_gene: TRBV4-3; j_gene: TRBJ2-2; abundance: medium-sized
CDR3aa: CSAQKELNTGELFF; v_gene: TRBV20-1; j_gene: TRBJ2-2; abundance: large
CDR3aa: CASSSGGTWETQYF; v_gene: TRBV28; j_gene: TRBJ2-5; abundance: medium-sized
CDR3aa: CASSVATGNYEQYF; v_gene: TRBV9; j_gene: TRBJ2-7; abundance: medium-sized
CDR3aa: CASSLVTGLNGELFF; v_gene: TRBV7-9; j_gene: TRBJ2-2; abundance: large
CDR3aa: CASSLVAVNQPQHF; v_gene: TRBV28; j_gene: TRBJ1-5; abundance: medium-sized
CDR3aa: CASSQLTGTSSPLHF; v_gene: TRBV6-6; j_gene: TRBJ1-6; abundance: medium-sized
CDR3aa: CASSQGSASTDTQYF; v_gene: TRBV14; j_gene: TRBJ2-3; abundance: large
CDR3aa: CASSGLAGGPRQETQYF; v_gene: TRBV2; j_gene: TRBJ2-5; abundance: medium-sized
CDR3aa: CASSSGGGGQPQHF; v_gene: TRBV28; j_gene: TRBJ1-5; abundance: large
CDR3aa: CATSGPASYNEQFF; v_gene: TRBV24-1; j_gene: TRBJ2-1; abundance: medium-sized
CDR3aa: CASSLQGGNYGYTF; v_gene: TRBV27; j_gene: TRBJ1-2; abundance: medium-sized
CDR3aa: CASSDQNSPLHF; v_gene: TRBV9; j_gene: TRBJ1-6; abundance: medium-sized
CDR3aa: CASSETGTDSSYNSPLHF; v_gene: TRBV10-2; j_gene: TRBJ1-6; abundance: medium-sized
CDR3aa: CASTEKGQGLYGYTF; v_gene: TRBV6-5; j_gene: TRBJ1-2; abundance: medium-sized
CDR3aa: CASSSTSGGRYNEQFF; v_gene: TRBV5-1; j_gene: TRBJ2-1; abundance: medium-sized
CDR3aa: CASSRAGQGLRYEQYF; v_gene: TRBV5-1; j_gene: TRBJ2-7; abundance: medium-sized
CDR3aa: CATSDSREGPQYF; v_gene: TRBV24-1; j_gene: TRBJ2-7; abundance: large
CDR3aa: CASSTYRDRILYGYTF; v_gene: TRBV6-2/TRBV6-3; j_gene: TRBJ1-2; abundance: medium-sized
CDR3aa: CASSQERSQLGVGELFF; v_gene: TRBV14; j_gene: TRBJ2-2; abundance: medium-sized
CDR3aa: CASSYSPVGGVTGELFF; v_gene: TRBV6-5; j_gene: TRBJ2-2; abundance: medium-sized
CDR3aa: CASSPGYYNSPLHF; v_gene: TRBV6-1; j_gene: TRBJ1-6; abundance: medium-sized
CDR3aa: CASRFKSGGSHETDTQYF; v_gene: TRBV12-2; j_gene: TRBJ2-3; abundance: medium-sized
CDR3aa: CASSSGSSGANVLTF; v_gene: TRBV7-9; j_gene: TRBJ2-6; abundance: NA